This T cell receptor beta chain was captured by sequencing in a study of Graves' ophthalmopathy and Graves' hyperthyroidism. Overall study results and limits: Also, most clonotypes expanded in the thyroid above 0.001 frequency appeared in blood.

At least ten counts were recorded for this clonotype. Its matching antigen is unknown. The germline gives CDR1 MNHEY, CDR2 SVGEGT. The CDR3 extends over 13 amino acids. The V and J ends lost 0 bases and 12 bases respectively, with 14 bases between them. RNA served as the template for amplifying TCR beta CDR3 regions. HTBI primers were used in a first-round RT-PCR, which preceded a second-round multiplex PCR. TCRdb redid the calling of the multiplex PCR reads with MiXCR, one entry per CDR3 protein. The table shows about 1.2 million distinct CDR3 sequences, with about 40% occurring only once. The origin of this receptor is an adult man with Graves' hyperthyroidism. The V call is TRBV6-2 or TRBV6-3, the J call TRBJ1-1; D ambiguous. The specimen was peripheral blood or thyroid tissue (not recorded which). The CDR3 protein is CASSYSESEATFF. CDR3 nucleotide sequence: TGTGCCAGCAGTTACTCTGAATCCGAGGCTACTTTCTTT.